The rows below give T cell receptor beta chains drawn from one sample of a study of metastatic and nonmetastatic thyroid tumors. TCRdb re-clonotyped the PCR reads via MiXCR. The repertoire holds tens of thousands of clones, with roughly 4% as singletons. The material sequenced was blood. All receptors derive from a female donor with papillary thyroid cancer or a benign thyroid nodule (not recorded which). Some clones in this sample may be carry-over from other donors' samples. Each CDR3 is given with its conserved first and last residue. Fields, in order: J gene, D gene, V gene, clone size, CDR3 DNA, CDR3 protein. D genes are given only for firm matches. Clone sizes are given selectively: once, few, many, or a class where the clone is expanded.

J: TRBJ1-6; D: NA; V: TRBV12-3/TRBV12-4; size: few; DNA: TGTGCCAGCAGTTGGGGTTTATCCTATAATTCACCCCTCCACTTT; CDR3: CASSWGLSYNSPLHF
J: TRBJ1-5; D: NA; V: TRBV15; size: few; DNA: TGTGCCACCAGCGAGATGTTAAGGGGAGATAGCAATCAGCCCAAGAATTTT; CDR3: CATSEMLRGDSNQPKNF
J: TRBJ2-3; D: NA; V: TRBV6-5; size: few; DNA: TGTGCCAGCAGTTACTCCCTAGGGGCAGATACGCAGTATTTT; CDR3: CASSYSLGADTQYF
J: TRBJ2-7; D: TRBD2; V: TRBV6-1; size: NA; DNA: TGTGCCAGCAGTGAGGGGACTAGCGGACCCTACGAGCAGTACTTC; CDR3: CASSEGTSGPYEQYF
J: TRBJ2-1; D: NA; V: TRBV6-1; size: few; DNA: TGTGCCAGCAGTGAAGCGGGTGGCTCCTACAATGAGCAGTTCTTC; CDR3: CASSEAGGSYNEQFF
J: TRBJ2-3; D: NA; V: TRBV6-1; size: NA; DNA: TGTGCCAGCACTGGACCGGATACGCAGTATTTT; CDR3: CASTGPDTQYF
J: TRBJ1-6; D: TRBD1; V: TRBV6-1; size: few; DNA: TGTGCCAGCAGTGAAGCAGGGACAGGGGGTTCACCCCTCCACTTT; CDR3: CASSEAGTGGSPLHF
J: TRBJ2-2; D: NA; V: TRBV7-7; size: many; DNA: TGTGCTAGCAGCCCAGCCGGCACCGGGGAGCTGTTTTTT; CDR3: CASSPAGTGELFF
J: TRBJ1-3; D: TRBD1; V: TRBV6-1; size: NA; DNA: TGTGCCAGCACCGAGGGGACAGGGTGCAGAAACACCATATATTTT; CDR3: CASTEGTGCRNTIYF
J: TRBJ1-1; D: NA; V: TRBV6-1; size: many; DNA: TGTGCCAGCGGTCTCTCGACCGACTCTGAAGCTTTCTTT; CDR3: CASGLSTDSEAFF
J: TRBJ1-2; D: TRBD1; V: TRBV24-1; size: few; DNA: TGTGCCACCAGTGATTTCTCGGGACAGGGGCTAGAAGTCTACACCTTC; CDR3: CATSDFSGQGLEVYTF
J: TRBJ2-3; D: TRBD2; V: TRBV11-3; size: many; DNA: TGTGCCAGCAGCTCAATAGCGGGAGCCCCCCTGGATACGCAGTATTTT; CDR3: CASSSIAGAPLDTQYF
J: TRBJ2-2; D: NA; V: TRBV6-8; size: few; DNA: TGTGCCAAAGGGCCAGCCCCCGCTAACACCGGGGAGCTGTTTTTT; CDR3: CAKGPAPANTGELFF
J: TRBJ2-1; D: NA; V: TRBV20-1; size: NA; DNA: TGCAGTGCTAGAGAAAGAGGGCCGAATGAGCAGTTCTTC; CDR3: CSARERGPNEQFF
J: TRBJ1-4; D: NA; V: TRBV7-9; size: many; DNA: TGTGCCAGCACCGGACGGATTAATGAAAAACTGTTTTTT; CDR3: CASTGRINEKLFF
J: TRBJ1-5; D: NA; V: TRBV12-3/TRBV12-4; size: many; DNA: TGTGCCACCAGTTTCGCCCAGCAGCCCCAGCATTTT; CDR3: CATSFAQQPQHF
J: TRBJ2-2; D: NA; V: TRBV28; size: medium-sized; DNA: TGTGCCAGCAGTTTTCCGGTCGGGGAGCTGTTTTTT; CDR3: CASSFPVGELFF
J: TRBJ1-1; D: NA; V: TRBV19; size: few; DNA: TGTGCCAGTAGTATTACCCCCAGGGGGAACACTGAAGCTTTCTTT; CDR3: CASSITPRGNTEAFF
J: TRBJ1-1; D: NA; V: TRBV28; size: NA; DNA: TGTGCCAGCTTAAGTTGGCAAACGGTCACTGAAGCTTTCTTT; CDR3: CASLSWQTVTEAFF
J: TRBJ1-6; D: TRBD1; V: TRBV7-9; size: few; DNA: TGTGCCAGCAGCTTAGGGACAGGCGCAAATTCACCCCTCCACTTT; CDR3: CASSLGTGANSPLHF
J: TRBJ2-1; D: NA; V: TRBV7-2; size: few; DNA: TGTGCCAGCAGCTTAGTCAATGAGCAGTTCTTC; CDR3: CASSLVNEQFF
J: TRBJ2-2; D: TRBD1; V: TRBV24-1; size: many; DNA: TGTGCCACCAGTGATACAGGGGGCTCGAACACCGGGGAGCTGTTTTTT; CDR3: CATSDTGGSNTGELFF
J: TRBJ2-7; D: NA; V: TRBV5-1; size: many; DNA: TGCGCCAGCAGCTTGGCCTTGGGTGGCGTTGAGCAGTACTTC; CDR3: CASSLALGGVEQYF
J: TRBJ2-3; D: TRBD2; V: TRBV27; size: medium-sized; DNA: TGTGCCAGCAGCTCCTACCTAGCGGGAGTCACAGATACGCAGTATTTT; CDR3: CASSSYLAGVTDTQYF
J: TRBJ2-1; D: TRBD2; V: TRBV28; size: few; DNA: TGTGCAAGCAGGACTCCCGGGACTAGCGGGGTAAGCTACTACAATGAGCAGTTCTTC; CDR3: CASRTPGTSGVSYYNEQFF
J: TRBJ1-3; D: NA; V: TRBV9; size: many; DNA: TGTGCCAGCAGCGTAGAGTCTGGAAACACCATATATTTT; CDR3: CASSVESGNTIYF
J: TRBJ2-7; D: TRBD2; V: TRBV6-1; size: few; DNA: TGTGCCAGCAGAGATCCGGGACTAGCGGGAAGCTCCTACGAGCAGTACTTC; CDR3: CASRDPGLAGSSYEQYF
J: TRBJ2-1; D: TRBD2; V: TRBV20-1; size: few; DNA: TGCAGTGCCGAGAGGGGACTAGGCCTAAATGAGCAGTTCTTC; CDR3: CSAERGLGLNEQFF
J: TRBJ2-7; D: TRBD2; V: TRBV12-3/TRBV12-4; size: many; DNA: TGTGCCAGCAATCATAGCGGGAGCCCCTCCGAACAGTACTTC; CDR3: CASNHSGSPSEQYF
J: TRBJ1-1; D: NA; V: TRBV9; size: many; DNA: TGTGCCAGCAGCGTAGGACACGTGAACACTGAAGCTTTCTTT; CDR3: CASSVGHVNTEAFF
J: TRBJ1-3; D: TRBD1; V: TRBV6-2/TRBV6-3; size: few; DNA: TGTGCCAGCAGTTACTCTACAGGGGGCGGAAACACCATATATTTT; CDR3: CASSYSTGGGNTIYF
J: TRBJ1-2; D: TRBD1; V: TRBV9; size: many; DNA: TGTGCCAGCAGGCCCCCGGGACAGGGAGCCTATGGCTACACCTTC; CDR3: CASRPPGQGAYGYTF
J: TRBJ2-2; D: NA; V: TRBV20-1; size: many; DNA: TGCAGTGCTCGGGCGACTCCCGGGGAGCTGTTTTTT; CDR3: CSARATPGELFF
J: TRBJ2-5; D: NA; V: TRBV6-1; size: many; DNA: TGTGCCAGCAGCCAAAGTGGAGAGACCCAGTACTTC; CDR3: CASSQSGETQYF
J: TRBJ2-2; D: NA; V: TRBV11-2; size: many; DNA: TGTGCCAGCAGCGAACAATGGGTCGGGGAGCTGTTTTTT; CDR3: CASSEQWVGELFF
J: TRBJ1-4; D: NA; V: TRBV9; size: many; DNA: TGTGCCAGCAGCGTGGAGCCAAACAGCTATGAAAAACTGTTTTTT; CDR3: CASSVEPNSYEKLFF
J: TRBJ2-7; D: NA; V: TRBV6-2/TRBV6-3; size: medium-sized; DNA: TGTGCCAGCAGTTACCACAGATACTACGAGCAGTACTTC; CDR3: CASSYHRYYEQYF
J: TRBJ2-7; D: TRBD2; V: TRBV28; size: many; DNA: TGTGCCAGCAGTAAAGGACTAGCGGGATACTACGAGCAGTACTTC; CDR3: CASSKGLAGYYEQYF
J: TRBJ2-3; D: NA; V: TRBV10-1; size: many; DNA: TGCGCCAGCAGTGAGGGTCCAGATACGCAGTATTTT; CDR3: CASSEGPDTQYF
J: TRBJ2-5; D: TRBD2; V: TRBV7-2; size: few; DNA: TGTGCCAGCATTGTAGCGGGGGGAGAGACCCAGTACTTC; CDR3: CASIVAGGETQYF
J: TRBJ1-1; D: NA; V: TRBV12-5; size: many; DNA: TGTGCTAGTGGTTTGGTCAACACTGAAGCTTTCTTT; CDR3: CASGLVNTEAFF
J: TRBJ1-2; D: NA; V: TRBV7-9; size: few; DNA: TGTGTCAGCAGCTTAGCAGTACGGGCTAACTATGGCTACACCTTC; CDR3: CVSSLAVRANYGYTF
J: TRBJ2-7; D: TRBD2; V: TRBV6-5; size: NA; DNA: TGTGCCAGCAGTTACACTAACTACTCCGGACTAGTTTACGAGCAGTACTTC; CDR3: CASSYTNYSGLVYEQYF
J: TRBJ2-1; D: NA; V: TRBV12-3/TRBV12-4; size: NA; DNA: TGTGCCAGCAGTTTTTTGATCTGGGGGACGAACAATGAGCAGTTCTTC; CDR3: CASSFLIWGTNNEQFF
J: TRBJ2-3; D: TRBD2; V: TRBV7-3; size: few; DNA: TGTGCCAGCAGCCCGGAGACTAGCGGGGGGCACTATACGCAGTATTTT; CDR3: CASSPETSGGHYTQYF
J: TRBJ2-7; D: TRBD1; V: TRBV20-1; size: few; DNA: TGCAGTGCAACCCGAGGCGACAGGGGGGATTTAAGCGAGCAGTACTTC; CDR3: CSATRGDRGDLSEQYF
J: TRBJ2-3; D: TRBD1; V: TRBV10-1; size: many; DNA: TGCGCCAGCAGTAAAGGGACAGGGGACGCAGATACGCAGTATTTT; CDR3: CASSKGTGDADTQYF
J: TRBJ2-1; D: TRBD2; V: TRBV20-1; size: few; DNA: TGCAGTGCTAGAGTCGGCGGGAGCGGCTACAATGAGCAGTTCTTC; CDR3: CSARVGGSGYNEQFF
J: TRBJ1-1; D: TRBD1; V: TRBV4-1; size: many; DNA: TGCGCCAGCAGCCTACGGACAGGTCGGTCGGGCACTGAAGCTTTCTTT; CDR3: CASSLRTGRSGTEAFF
J: TRBJ2-1; D: TRBD2; V: TRBV20-1; size: many; DNA: TGCAGTGCCTATGGGGGACTAGCGTACAATGAGCAGTTCTTC; CDR3: CSAYGGLAYNEQFF
J: TRBJ1-2; D: TRBD1; V: TRBV5-1; size: NA; DNA: TGCGCCAGCAGCTCGGACAGGGTTTCCTCCTATGGCTACACATTC; CDR3: CASSSDRVSSYGYTF
J: TRBJ1-5; D: NA; V: TRBV19; size: few; DNA: TGTGCCAGTAGTATATTAAAGGTCCACAATCAGCCCCAGCATTTT; CDR3: CASSILKVHNQPQHF
J: TRBJ1-4; D: NA; V: TRBV30; size: NA; DNA: TGTGCCTGGAGTGCTACGGAGGTAACAGGAAAACTGTTTTTT; CDR3: CAWSATEVTGKLFF
J: TRBJ1-3; D: NA; V: TRBV20-1; size: few; DNA: TGCAGTGCTAGAGTGCGGGGATGGGGGGCGCCTGGAAACACCATATATTTT; CDR3: CSARVRGWGAPGNTIYF
J: TRBJ1-1; D: NA; V: TRBV28; size: few; DNA: TGTGCCAGCAGTCCCCGGGGCCAGGTTGAAGCTTTCTTT; CDR3: CASSPRGQVEAFF
J: TRBJ2-3; D: TRBD1; V: TRBV24-1; size: few; DNA: TGTGCCACCAGTGACCCGGGACAGGGGGCGTCAGATACGCAGTATTTT; CDR3: CATSDPGQGASDTQYF
J: TRBJ1-2; D: NA; V: TRBV2; size: few; DNA: TGTGCCAACACATGGGACCTTGCTAACTATGGCTACACCTTC; CDR3: CANTWDLANYGYTF